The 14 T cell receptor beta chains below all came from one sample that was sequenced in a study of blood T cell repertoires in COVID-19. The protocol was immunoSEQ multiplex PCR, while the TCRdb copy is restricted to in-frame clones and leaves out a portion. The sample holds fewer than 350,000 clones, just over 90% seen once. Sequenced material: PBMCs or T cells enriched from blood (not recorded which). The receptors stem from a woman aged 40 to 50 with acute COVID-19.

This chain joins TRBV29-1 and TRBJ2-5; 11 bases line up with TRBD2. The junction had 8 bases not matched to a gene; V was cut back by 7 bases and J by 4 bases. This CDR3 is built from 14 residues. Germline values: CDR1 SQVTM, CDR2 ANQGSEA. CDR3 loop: CSGIAGGPPETQYF. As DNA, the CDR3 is TGCAGCGGAATAGCGGGAGGGCCTCCAGAGACCCAGTACTTC.

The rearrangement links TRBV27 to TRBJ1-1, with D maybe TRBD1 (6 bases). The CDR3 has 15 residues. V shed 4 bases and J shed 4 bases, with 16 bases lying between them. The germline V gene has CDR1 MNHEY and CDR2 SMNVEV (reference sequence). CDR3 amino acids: CASSSPRGAGTEAFF. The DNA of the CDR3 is TGTGCCAGCAGTTCACCGCGGGGGGCGGGCACTGAAGCTTTCTTT.

The CDR3 nucleotides read TGTGCCTGGAGTATATCCCTCTCCTACAATGAGCAGTTCTTC. This codes for CAWSISLSYNEQFF. V and J are TRBV30 and TRBJ2-1; D ambiguous. The CDR3 has 14 amino acids. Trimming stripped 2 bases from V and 0 bases from J, with 8 bases between. The germline gives CDR1 GTSNPN, CDR2 SVGIG (reference sequence).

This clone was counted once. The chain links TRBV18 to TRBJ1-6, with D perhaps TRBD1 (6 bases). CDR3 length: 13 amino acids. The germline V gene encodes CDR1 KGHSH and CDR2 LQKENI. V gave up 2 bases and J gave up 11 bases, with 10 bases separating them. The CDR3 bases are TGTGCCAGCTCACCAGGGGGACAAACACCCCTCCACTTT. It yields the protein CASSPGGQTPLHF.

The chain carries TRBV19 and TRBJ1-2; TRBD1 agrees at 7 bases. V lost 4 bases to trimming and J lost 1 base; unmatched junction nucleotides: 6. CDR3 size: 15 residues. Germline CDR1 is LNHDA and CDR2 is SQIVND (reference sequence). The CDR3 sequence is CASSRLDRINYGYTF. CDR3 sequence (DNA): TGTGCCAGTAGTAGACTGGACAGGATTAACTATGGCTACACCTTC.

The CDR3 loop is CATIRQGSTDTQYF. The CDR3, as DNA: TGTGCCACCATTCGACAGGGTAGCACAGATACGCAGTATTTT. The V call is TRBV5-6, the J call TRBJ2-3, with 7 bases that match TRBD1. The V segment lost 9 bases and the J segment 0 bases; nucleotides outside the gene matches: 7. Germline V gives CDR1 SGHDT, CDR2 YYEEEE. This CDR3 has 14 residues.

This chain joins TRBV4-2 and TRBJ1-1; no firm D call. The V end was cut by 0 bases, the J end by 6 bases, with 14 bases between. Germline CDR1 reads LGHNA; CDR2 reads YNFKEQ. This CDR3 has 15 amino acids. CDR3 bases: TGTGCCAGCAGCCAAGATCCAGTCGGGTCGGCTGAAGCTTTCTTT. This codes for CASSQDPVGSAEAFF.

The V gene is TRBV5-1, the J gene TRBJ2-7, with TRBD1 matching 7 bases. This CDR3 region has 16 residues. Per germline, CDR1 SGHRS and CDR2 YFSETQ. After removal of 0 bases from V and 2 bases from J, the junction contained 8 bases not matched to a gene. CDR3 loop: CASSLDTGVATYEQYF. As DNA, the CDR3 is TGCGCCAGCAGCTTGGACACAGGGGTCGCGACCTACGAGCAGTACTTC.

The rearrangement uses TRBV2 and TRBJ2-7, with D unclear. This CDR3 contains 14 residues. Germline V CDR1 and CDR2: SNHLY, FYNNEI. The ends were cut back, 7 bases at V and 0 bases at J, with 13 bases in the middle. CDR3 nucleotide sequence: TGTGCCAGCAAACCCCGGTCTGGCTCCTACGAGCAGTACTTC. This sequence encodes CASKPRSGSYEQYF.

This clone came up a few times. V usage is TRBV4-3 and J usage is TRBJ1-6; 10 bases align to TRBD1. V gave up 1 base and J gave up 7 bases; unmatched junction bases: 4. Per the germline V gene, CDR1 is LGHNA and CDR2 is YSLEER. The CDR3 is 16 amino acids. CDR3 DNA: TGCGCCAGCAGCCAAGGGACAGGGGGGTTCAATTCACCCCTCCACTTT. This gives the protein CASSQGTGGFNSPLHF.

CDR3 sequence reads: CASSPGLAGANVLTF. In DNA, the CDR3 is TGTGCCAGCAGCCCAGGACTAGCAGGGGCCAACGTCCTGACTTTC. This chain links TRBV7-3 with TRBJ2-6, with TRBD2 matching 8 bases. V lost 5 bases, J lost 4 bases, and 4 bases stayed unmatched. Germline lookup yields CDR1 SGHTA and CDR2 FQGTGA. This CDR3 has 15 residues.

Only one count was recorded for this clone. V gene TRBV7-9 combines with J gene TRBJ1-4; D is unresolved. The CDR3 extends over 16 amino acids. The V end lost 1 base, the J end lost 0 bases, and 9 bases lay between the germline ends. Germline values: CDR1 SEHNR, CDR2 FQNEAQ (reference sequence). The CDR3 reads CASSLGPSATNEKLFF. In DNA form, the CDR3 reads TGTGCCAGCAGCTTAGGTCCGAGTGCAACTAATGAAAAACTGTTTTTT.

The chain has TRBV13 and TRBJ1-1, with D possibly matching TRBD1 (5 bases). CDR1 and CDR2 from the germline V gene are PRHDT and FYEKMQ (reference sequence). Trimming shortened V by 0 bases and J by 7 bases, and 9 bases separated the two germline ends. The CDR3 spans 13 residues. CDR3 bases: TGTGCCAGCAGCTTAGGCAGGGTGGATGAAGCTTTCTTT. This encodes CASSLGRVDEAFF.

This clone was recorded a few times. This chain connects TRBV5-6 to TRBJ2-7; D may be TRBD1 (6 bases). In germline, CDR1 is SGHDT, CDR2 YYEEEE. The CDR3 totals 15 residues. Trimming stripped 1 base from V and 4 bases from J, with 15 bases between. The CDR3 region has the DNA TGTGCCAGCAGCTTGACGGGACACACCCATTACGAGCAGTACTTC. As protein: CASSLTGHTHYEQYF.